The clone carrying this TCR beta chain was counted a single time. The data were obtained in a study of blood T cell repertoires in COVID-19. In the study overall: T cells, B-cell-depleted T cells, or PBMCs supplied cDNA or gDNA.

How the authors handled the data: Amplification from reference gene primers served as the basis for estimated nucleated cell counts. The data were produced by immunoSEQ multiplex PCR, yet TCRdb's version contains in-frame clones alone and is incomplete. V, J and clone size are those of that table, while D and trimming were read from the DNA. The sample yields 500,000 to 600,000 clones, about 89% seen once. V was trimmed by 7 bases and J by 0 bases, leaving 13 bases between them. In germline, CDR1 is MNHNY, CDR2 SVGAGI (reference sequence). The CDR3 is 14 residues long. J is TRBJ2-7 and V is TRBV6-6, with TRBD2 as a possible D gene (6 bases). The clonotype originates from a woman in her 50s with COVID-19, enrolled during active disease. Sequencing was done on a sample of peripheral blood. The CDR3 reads CASTLRGSSYEQYF. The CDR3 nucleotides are TGTGCCAGCACGCTACGGGGGAGCTCCTACGAGCAGTACTTC.